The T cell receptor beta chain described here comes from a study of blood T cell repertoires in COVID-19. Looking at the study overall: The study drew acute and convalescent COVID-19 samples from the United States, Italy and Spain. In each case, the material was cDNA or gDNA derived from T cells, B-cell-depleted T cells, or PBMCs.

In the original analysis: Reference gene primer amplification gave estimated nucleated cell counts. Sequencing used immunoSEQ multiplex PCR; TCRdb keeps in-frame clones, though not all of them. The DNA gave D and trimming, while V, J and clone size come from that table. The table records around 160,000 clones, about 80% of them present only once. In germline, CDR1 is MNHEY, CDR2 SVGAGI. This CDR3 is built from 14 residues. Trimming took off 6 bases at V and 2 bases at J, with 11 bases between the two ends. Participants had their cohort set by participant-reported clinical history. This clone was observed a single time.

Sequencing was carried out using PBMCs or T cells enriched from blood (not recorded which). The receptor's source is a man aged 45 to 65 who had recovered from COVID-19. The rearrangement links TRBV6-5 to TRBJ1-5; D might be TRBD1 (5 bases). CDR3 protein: CASRGGDRNQPQHF. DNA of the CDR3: TGTGCCAGCAGGGGGGGGGATCGCAATCAGCCCCAGCATTTT.